The clone carrying this T cell receptor (beta chain) was observed a single time. Profiled with immunoSEQ multiplex PCR; TCRdb holds only in-frame clones, not every one. This table has approximately 67,000 clones, roughly 80% appearing once. The data originate from a study of T cell responses to AZD1222 COVID-19 vaccine. The sample consisted of peripheral blood, taken on day 0 of AZD1222 vaccination. This clonotype was obtained from an adult in good health.

The CDR3 region has the DNA TGTGCCAGCAGTGCCCAAGGACTAGCTATGAACACCGGGGAGCTGTTTTTT. Protein: CASSAQGLAMNTGELFF. The chain uses TRBV6-1 and TRBJ2-2; 8 positions agree with TRBD2. The CDR3 runs to 17 residues. Germline CDR1 and CDR2: MNHNS and SASEGT. The V gene end was trimmed by 4 bases and the J gene end by 1 base; junction bases not matched to a gene: 8.